Sequencing of this T cell receptor beta chain was carried out in a study of T cells in Graves' hyperthyroidism and ophthalmopathy. Findings and limits, study-wide: Blood samples included most of the expanded thyroid clonotypes exceeding 0.001. Separation of ophthalmopathy from stable hyperthyroidism was achieved by a 13 V-J model.

No ophthalmopathy progression within 18 months constituted stable Graves' hyperthyroidism. On this clonotype itself: Its specificity is not known.

Amplification yielded TCR beta CDR3 regions, with RNA transcripts as the source. HTBI primers were employed in a first-round RT-PCR of the TCR CDR3. Each CDR3 protein gets one entry after TCRdb re-called the multiplex PCR reads with MiXCR. The sample lists hundreds of thousands of distinct CDR3 sequences; about 15% were seen once. Germline loops: CDR1 LGHNT, CDR2 FRNRAP. The CDR3 is 14 amino acids. V was trimmed by 2 bases and J by 6 bases, leaving 12 bases between them. This chain joins TRBV12-5 and TRBJ2-3, with a weak D call TRBD1 (6 bases). The TCR originated in a woman aged 18-29 years with Graves' hyperthyroidism. Specimen: blood. CDR3 residues: CASGLTSQGDTQYF. Written as DNA, the CDR3 is TGTGCTAGTGGTTTGACCTCTCAGGGGGATACGCAGTATTTT. Filled out from reference TRBV12-5 and TRBJ2-3, the complete variable domain reads DARVTQTPRHKVTEMGQEVTMRCQPILGHNTVFWYRQTMMQGLELLAYFRNRAPLDDSGMPKDRFSAEMPDATLATLKIQPSEPRDSAVYFCASGLTSQGDTQYFGPGTRLTVL.